Following are 17 T cell receptor beta chains from one sample sequenced in a study of blood T cell repertoires in COVID-19. Sequencing was performed with immunoSEQ multiplex PCR; in TCRdb, only in-frame clones are kept and a portion is missing. In the table there are around 130,000 clones, 88% of which are singletons. Sequenced input: peripheral blood. The receptors shown here come from a man aged 55-75 years with active or convalescent COVID-19.

As for this clone: The same CDR3 arises from other DNA sequences in this sample as well. V usage is TRBV5-1 and J usage is TRBJ2-1; the match to TRBD2 covers 7 bases. Trimming removed 0 bases from V and 0 bases from J; junction bases left unmatched: 3. This CDR3 spans 16 amino acids. Germline V gene lookup returns CDR1 SGHRS and CDR2 YFSETQ. The CDR3 loop is CASSLVGGSSYNEQFF. The CDR3 coding sequence is TGCGCCAGCAGCTTGGTGGGCGGGAGCTCCTACAATGAGCAGTTCTTC.

The chain carries TRBV10-3 and TRBJ2-7; 8 positions match TRBD2. This CDR3 spans 15 amino acids. From germline, CDR1 is ENHRY and CDR2 SYGVKD. With 5 bases clipped from V and 0 bases from J, the junction kept 6 bases outside the gene matches. The CDR3 bases are TGTGCCATCAGTACCGAGCGGGAGAGCTCCTACGAGCAGTACTTC. Translated: CAISTERESSYEQYF.

V is TRBV6-5 and J is TRBJ1-5; 12 bases are a match to TRBD1. This CDR3 spans 15 amino acids. From germline, CDR1 is MNHEY and CDR2 SVGAGI. V trimming: 5 bases; J trimming: 7 bases; junction bases outside the gene matches: 6. For the CDR3, the DNA is TGTGCCAGCAGTAGGGGACAGGGGGCAAGCCAGCCCCAGCATTTT. Residues: CASSRGQGASQPQHF.

There are a few counts of this clone. The J gene is TRBJ1-5, the V gene TRBV24-1, with unresolved D. The CDR3 spans 15 residues. V was pared by 4 bases and J by 3 bases, with 12 bases between. In germline, CDR1 is KGHDR, CDR2 SFDVKD. The CDR3 protein is CATSDSDTFNQPQHF. DNA of the CDR3: TGTGCCACCAGTGACTCTGACACGTTCAATCAGCCCCAGCATTTT.

This chain uses TRBV19 with TRBJ2-1; 9 bases map to TRBD1. The CDR3 is 15 residues long. V dropped 6 bases and J dropped 4; count of bases not matched to a gene: 7. Germline lookup yields CDR1 LNHDA and CDR2 SQIVND (reference sequence). This chain's CDR3 is CASRRDRDSYNEQFF. In DNA form, the CDR3 reads TGTGCCAGTAGAAGGGACAGGGATAGTTACAATGAGCAGTTCTTC.

The V and J genes are TRBV29-1 and TRBJ1-2, with 8 bases matching TRBD1. V lost 5 bases, J lost 5 bases, and 7 bases stayed unmatched. Germline assignment: CDR1 SQVTM and CDR2 ANQGSEA. The CDR3 runs to 13 residues. The CDR3 bases are TGCAGCGTTATCCGACAGGGGACTTATGGCTACACCTTC. Protein product: CSVIRQGTYGYTF. The full variable domain, rest sourced from reference TRBV29-1 and TRBJ1-2, is SAVISQKPSRDICQRGTSLTIQCQVDSQVTMMFWYRQQPGQSLTLIATANQGSEATYESGFVIDKFPISRPNLTFSTLTVSNMSPEDSSIYLCSVIRQGTYGYTFGSGTRLTVV.

As regards this clone: A much larger clone sits a single nucleotide away, making a read error possible. CDR3 sequence (DNA): TGTGCCAGCAGCCCGGGACAGCCCTACGAGCAGTACTTC. This codes for CASSPGQPYEQYF. The chain joins TRBV3-1 (or the pseudogene TRBV3-2) to TRBJ2-7, with 7 positions matching TRBD1. CDR1 and CDR2 (germline): LGHDT, YNNKEL (reference sequence). This CDR3 contains 13 residues. V lost 4 bases to trimming and J lost 2 bases; unmatched junction nucleotides: 2.

The gene calls are TRBV5-1 and TRBJ1-6; D perhaps matches TRBD1 (5 bases). Germline V gene data show CDR1 as SGHRS and CDR2 as YFSETQ. CDR3 size: 13 residues. Trimming left V 1 base short and J 7 bases short, with 6 bases between. CDR3 sequence (DNA): TGCGCCAGCAGCTTGTCAGGGAATTCACCCCTCCACTTT. Translated: CASSLSGNSPLHF.

The V and J genes are TRBV14 and TRBJ1-6; D remains unclear. V lost 6 bases and J 4 bases, leaving 10 bases between the germline ends. Germline CDR1 SGHDN, CDR2 FVKESK. The CDR3 has 14 amino acids. The DNA for the CDR3 is TGTGCCAGCAGTCCAGGATATTATAATTCACCCCTCCACTTT. It is translated as CASSPGYYNSPLHF.

V usage is TRBV19 and J usage is TRBJ1-6; 8 bases are shared with TRBD1. The germline V gene encodes CDR1 LNHDA and CDR2 SQIVND (reference sequence). V was clipped by 3 bases and J by 6 bases; unmatched bases: 4. The CDR3 length is 15 residues. In DNA, the CDR3 is TGTGCCAGTAGTATTGGGACAGGACGTAATTCACCCCTCCACTTT. It specifies CASSIGTGRNSPLHF.

This rearrangement joins TRBV3-1 (or the pseudogene TRBV3-2) to TRBJ1-3; D gene ambiguous. The V gene's germline CDR1 is LGHDT and CDR2 YNNKEL (reference sequence). V was trimmed by 3 bases and J by 4 bases, leaving 10 bases between them. The CDR3 loop spans 14 amino acids. CDR3 coding DNA: TGTGCCAGCAGCCATCAGGTGCTAGGAAACACCATATATTTT. This translates into CASSHQVLGNTIYF.

This clone has a handful of counts. The chain employs TRBV10-3 and TRBJ2-3; 7 bases align to TRBD1. The junction had 2 bases not matched to a gene; V was cut back by 5 bases and J by 0 bases. The V gene's germline CDR1 is ENHRY and CDR2 SYGVKD. This CDR3 is 14 amino acids long. CDR3 bases: TGTGCCATCAGTTTGGGACAGAGCACAGATACGCAGTATTTT. Protein: CAISLGQSTDTQYF.

The chain employs TRBV29-1 and TRBJ1-1, with 10 bases that match TRBD1. Trimming cost V 8 bases and J 6 bases; bases outside gene matches: 6. Germline lookup yields CDR1 SQVTM and CDR2 ANQGSEA. The CDR3 loop spans 12 amino acids. The CDR3 DNA reads as TGCAGCTTCTCGACAGGGGGCTCTGAAGCTTTCTTT. This sequence encodes CSFSTGGSEAFF.

This chain uses TRBV28 with TRBJ2-3; 9 positions agree with TRBD2. The CDR3 contains 21 residues. The germline CDR1 and CDR2 sequences are MDHEN and SYDVKM. V shed 5 bases and J 4 bases; nucleotides not matched to a gene: 25. The CDR3 reads CASSISVVRREGRGGADTQYF. In DNA, the CDR3 is TGTGCCAGCAGTATCTCGGTAGTTCGGCGGGAGGGCCGAGGAGGCGCAGATACGCAGTATTTT. Combining the CDR3 with reference TRBV28 and TRBJ2-3 gives the whole variable domain DVKVTQSSRYLVKRTGEKVFLECVQDMDHENMFWYRQDPGLGLRLIYFSYDVKMKEKGDIPEGYSVSREKKERFSLILESASTNQTSMYLCASSISVVRREGRGGADTQYFGPGTRLTVL.

This chain connects TRBV10-3 to TRBJ2-7; 9 bases match TRBD1. CDR1 and CDR2 from the germline V gene are ENHRY and SYGVKD. After removal of 3 bases from V and 1 base from J, the junction contained 7 bases not matched to a gene. The length of the CDR3 is 16 residues. As DNA, the CDR3 is TGTGCCATCAGTGACCCGGGACAGGGAAGATCCTACGAGCAGTACTTC. This encodes CAISDPGQGRSYEQYF.

Here the CDR3 DNA reads TGTGCCAGCAGCTTTGGTCGGGAAAGACCCCCGTACGAGCAGTACTTC. The encoded protein is CASSFGRERPPYEQYF. The rearrangement joins TRBV5-4 to TRBJ2-7; the D gene is possibly TRBD2 (5 bases). V lost 2 bases and J lost 4, with 19 bases in between. There are 16 residues in the CDR3. CDR1 is SGHNT and CDR2 is YYREEE in the germline V gene (reference sequence).

The chain recombines TRBV4-1 with TRBJ2-7, with D tentatively TRBD1 (6 bases). The V end lost 1 base, the J end lost 3 bases, and 13 bases lay between the germline ends. CDR1 is MGHRA and CDR2 is YSYEKL in the germline V gene. This CDR3 has 15 residues. CDR3 protein: CASSQAEGQSYEQYF. The DNA of the CDR3 is TGCGCCAGCAGCCAAGCCGAAGGACAGAGCTACGAGCAGTACTTC.